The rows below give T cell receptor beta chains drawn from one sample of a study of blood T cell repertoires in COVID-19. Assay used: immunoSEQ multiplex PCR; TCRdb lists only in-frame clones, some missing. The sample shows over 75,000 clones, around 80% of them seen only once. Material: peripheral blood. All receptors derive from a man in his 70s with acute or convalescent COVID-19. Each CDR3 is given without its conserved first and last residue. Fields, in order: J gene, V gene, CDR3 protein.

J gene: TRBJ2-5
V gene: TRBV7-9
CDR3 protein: ASSTTTGGETQY

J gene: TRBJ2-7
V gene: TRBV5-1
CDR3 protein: ASSITGGYEQY

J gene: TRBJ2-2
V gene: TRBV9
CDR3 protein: ASSSGLADTGELF

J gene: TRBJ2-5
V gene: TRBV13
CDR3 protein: ASSVRDRKETQY

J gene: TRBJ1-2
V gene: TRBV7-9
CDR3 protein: ASSHRDRVRGGYT

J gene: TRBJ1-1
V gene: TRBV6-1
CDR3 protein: ASSDSMNTEAF

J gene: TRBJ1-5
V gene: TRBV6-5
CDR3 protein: ASRASGDNQPQH

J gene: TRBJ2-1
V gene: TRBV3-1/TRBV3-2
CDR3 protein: ASSQGGLSSYNEQF

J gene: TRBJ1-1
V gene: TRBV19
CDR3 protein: ASTTGRRQNTEAF

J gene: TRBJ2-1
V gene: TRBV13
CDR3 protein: ASSLEAGGYNEQF

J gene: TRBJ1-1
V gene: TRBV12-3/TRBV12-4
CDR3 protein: ASSRGTEAF

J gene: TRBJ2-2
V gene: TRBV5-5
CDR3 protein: ASSWGGGSNTGELF

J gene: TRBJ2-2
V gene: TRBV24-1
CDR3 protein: ATSDLPTVRRTGELF

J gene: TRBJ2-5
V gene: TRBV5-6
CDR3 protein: ASSPGGDETQY

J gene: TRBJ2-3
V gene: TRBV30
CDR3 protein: AWSVGTGADTQY

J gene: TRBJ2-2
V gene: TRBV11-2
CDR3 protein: ASSSLGTGYSGELF

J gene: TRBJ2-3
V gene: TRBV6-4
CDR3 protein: ASSDGTSGGECTDTQY

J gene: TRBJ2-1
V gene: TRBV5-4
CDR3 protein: ASSSGTSGVLYNEQF

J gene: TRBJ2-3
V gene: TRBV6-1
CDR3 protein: ASSESAGATTDTQY

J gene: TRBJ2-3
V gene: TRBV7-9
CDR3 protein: ASSPTSGGAMMADTQY

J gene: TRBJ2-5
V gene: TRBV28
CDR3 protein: ASSGGLAGETQY

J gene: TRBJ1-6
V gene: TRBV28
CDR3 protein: ASSLGQGSPLH

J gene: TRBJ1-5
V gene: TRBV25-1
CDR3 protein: ASSGQGGAGQPQH

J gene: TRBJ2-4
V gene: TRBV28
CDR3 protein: ASSLSPRGNIQY

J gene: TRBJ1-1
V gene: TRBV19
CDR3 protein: ASSPDTRGYTEAF

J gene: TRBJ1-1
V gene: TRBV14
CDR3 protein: ASSQQDIEAF

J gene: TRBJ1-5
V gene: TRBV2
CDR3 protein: ASSGWGTQPQH

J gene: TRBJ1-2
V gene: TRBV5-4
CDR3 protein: ASSLGGQGFLYGYT

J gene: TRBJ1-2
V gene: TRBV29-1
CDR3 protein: SAFQPRQAEGYT

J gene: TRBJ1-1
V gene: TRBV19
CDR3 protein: ASSQYRAGEAF

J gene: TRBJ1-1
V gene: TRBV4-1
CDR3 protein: ASSQGPTAGAF

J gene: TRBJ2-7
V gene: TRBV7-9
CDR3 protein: ASSSAGTHSYEQY